These 21 T cell receptor beta chains came from one sample sequenced in a study of blood T cells in healthy people across ages. PCR was performed a second time for about 7 to 12 cycles using a sample-barcoded 5' primer and a J-beta primer mix. TCRdb called the 5' RACE reads again in MiXCR, with one record for every CDR3 protein. Seen here are roughly 500,000 distinct CDR3 sequences, under 30% observed once, and the top ten hold just under 9%. The same sample was also studied in work on T cells of mothers and their children.

Sequenced material: blood. The source is a boy between 10 and 17 years old in good health.

The chain joins TRBV20-1 to TRBJ1-6; D not resolved. V was cut by 1 base and J by 0 bases, with 10 bases left in between. The CDR3 covers 16 residues. Per the germline V gene, CDR1 is DFQATT and CDR2 is SNEGSKA (reference sequence). DNA of the CDR3: TGCAGTGCTAGAGCCTTCGGGAGCTCCTATAATTCACCCCTCCACTTT. Its protein is CSARAFGSSYNSPLHF.

This clonotype occurred a few times. The chain joins TRBV2 to TRBJ2-5; D unclear. The CDR3 is made up of 13 amino acids. V was clipped by 4 bases and J by 9 bases, with 15 bases between them. The germline V gene has CDR1 SNHLY and CDR2 FYNNEI. CDR3 region: CASSAQPSSAQYF. CDR3 sequence (DNA): TGTGCCAGCAGTGCACAACCCAGTTCGGCCCAGTACTTC.

As regards this clonotype: The junction shows a germline mismatch at one end, possibly a read error. V gene TRBV29-1 combines with J gene TRBJ2-7, with TRBD1 matching over 9 bases. The CDR3 covers 13 residues. Germline V lookup: CDR1 SQVTM, CDR2 ANQGSEA. Here the CDR3 reads CSVQDRGNYEQCF. The CDR3 region has the DNA TGCAGCGTTCAGGACAGGGGTAACTACGAGCAGTGCTTC.

A few counts support this clonotype. V and J are TRBV4-3 and TRBJ1-4; 8 bases are shared with TRBD1. This CDR3 region has 15 residues. V shed 0 bases and J 8 bases; nucleotides not matched to a gene: 5. Germline assignment: CDR1 LGHNA and CDR2 YSLEER. The CDR3 DNA sequence: TGCGCCAGCAGCCAAGAACCAGGGGGCAGGGAAAAACTGTTTTTT. It translates to CASSQEPGGREKLFF.

A few counts support this clonotype. The rearrangement links TRBV2 to TRBJ2-5; no definite D call. The end of the DNA aligns better with TRBJ2-7, so the J call may be wrong. The CDR3 length is 13 residues. CDR1 is SNHLY and CDR2 is FYNNEI in the germline V gene. The DNA for the CDR3 is TGTGCCAGCAATAGACACGTGGACTACGAGCAGTACTTC. The encoded protein is CASNRHVDYEQYF.

This clonotype was detected a few times. J is TRBJ1-6 and V is TRBV6-5, with a possible D match to TRBD1 (5 bases). V lost 2 bases and J 14 bases, leaving 13 bases between the germline ends. The CDR3 sequence is 13 residues long. Germline CDR1 is MNHEY and CDR2 is SVGAGI. This CDR3 reads CASSYEGNGSLHF. In DNA, the CDR3 is TGTGCCAGCAGTTACGAGGGGAACGGGTCCCTCCACTTT.

This clonotype was seen only a few times. The J gene is TRBJ2-3, the V gene TRBV6-5, with D perhaps TRBD1 (6 bases). The CDR3 covers 14 residues. V was trimmed by 6 bases and J by 2 bases, leaving 12 bases between them. Germline CDR1 MNHEY, CDR2 SVGAGI. Here the CDR3 DNA reads TGTGCCAGCAGACCCAGACAGGTCACAGATACGCAGTATTTT. This gives the protein CASRPRQVTDTQYF.

V gene TRBV27 combines with J gene TRBJ2-5, with 9 positions matching TRBD2. The DNA end favors TRBJ2-1, so the J call may be wrong. The CDR3 extends over 18 amino acids. Germline values: CDR1 MNHEY, CDR2 SMNVEV (reference sequence). The DNA of the CDR3 is TGTGCCAGCAGAATCCAGGGATCCGGACTAGCGCCCTACAATGAGCAGTTCTTC. This encodes CASRIQGSGLAPYNEQFF.

This clonotype appeared once. The J gene is TRBJ2-1, the V gene TRBV3-1, with a weak D call TRBD1 (5 bases). This CDR3 comprises 15 residues. Trimming took off 0 bases at V and 5 bases at J, with 11 bases between the two ends. CDR1 is LGHDT, CDR2 YNNKEL, per germline (reference sequence). The DNA of the CDR3 is TGTGCCAGCAGCCAAGAGTCAGGGAAGGACAATGAGCAGTTCTTC. Its protein is CASSQESGKDNEQFF.

This chain connects TRBV4-3 to TRBJ2-3, with a possible D match to TRBD2 (6 bases). Germline V gives CDR1 LGHNA, CDR2 YSLEER. The CDR3 covers 17 residues. V lost 0 bases and J lost 2, with 15 bases in between. In DNA form, the CDR3 reads TGCGCCAGCAGCCAAGAAGGTTCCGGACTACACACAGATACGCAGTATTTT. Translated: CASSQEGSGLHTDTQYF.

This clonotype turned up a few times. V is TRBV29-1 and J is TRBJ2-1; no clear D. Trimming stripped 7 bases from V and 0 bases from J, with 13 bases between. This CDR3 region has 14 residues. Germline-derived CDR1 and CDR2 are SQVTM and ANQGSEA. This CDR3 reads CSAEVRTSYNEQFF. The CDR3 region has the DNA TGCAGCGCTGAGGTCCGGACCTCCTACAATGAGCAGTTCTTC.

This clonotype was recorded only once. The CDR3 DNA reads as TGTGCCAGCAGTTCCCTAAACAGGGGGATCTCCTACGAGCAGTACTTC. Residues: CASSSLNRGISYEQYF. This chain connects TRBV6-2 or TRBV6-3 to TRBJ2-7; 8 bases line up with TRBD1. The J segment lost 0 bases and the V segment lost 4 bases, leaving 8 bases of the junction unmatched. This CDR3 spans 16 amino acids. The germline V gene encodes CDR1 MNHEY and CDR2 SVGEGT.

In its sample, this clonotype was seen a few times. This chain links TRBV29-1 with TRBJ2-7, with 9 nucleotides matching TRBD2. This CDR3 has 13 amino acids. Germline trimming cut 3 bases from V and 4 bases from J; bases unmatched to any gene: 4. CDR1 and CDR2 from the germline V gene are SQVTM and ANQGSEA. DNA for the CDR3: TGCAGCGTTGAGGCTAGCGGGACGTACGAGCAGTACTTC. Its translation is CSVEASGTYEQYF.

To note about this clonotype: Relative to the germline gene, one junction end is altered; a read error may explain this. This rearrangement joins TRBV11-2 to TRBJ2-1; perhaps TRBD1 as D (6 bases). The germline CDR1 and CDR2 sequences are SGHAT and FQNNGV. The CDR3 has 15 residues. The CDR3 nucleotides read TGTGCCAGCAGCCCAGACAGGCATCTGACCTACGAGCAGTGCTTC. Protein sequence: CASSPDRHLTYEQCF. Drawing the rest from reference TRBV11-2 and TRBJ2-1, the complete variable domain is EAGVAQSPRYKIIEKRQSVAFWCNPISGHATLYWYQQILGQGPKLLIQFQNNGVVDDSQLPKDRFSAERLKGVDSTLKIQPAKLEDSAVYLCASSPDRHLTYEQCFGPGTRLTVL.

This clonotype was seen only a few times. The gene calls are TRBV6-2 or TRBV6-3 and TRBJ1-6; TRBD1 is a possible D gene (5 bases). The CDR3 is made up of 19 amino acids. V dropped 4 bases and J dropped 0 bases, with 19 bases sitting between them. The germline gives CDR1 MNHEY, CDR2 SVGEGT. The CDR3 loop reads CASSFYRFLLDSYNSPLHF. CDR3 nucleotides: TGTGCCAGCAGTTTTTACAGGTTCCTGCTTGACTCCTATAATTCACCCCTCCACTTT.

The V gene is TRBV12-3 or TRBV12-4, the J gene TRBJ1-5; D is unclear. The CDR3 is made up of 16 amino acids. V was cut by 0 bases and J by 1 base, with 10 bases left in between. The chain's CDR3 is CASSLAPRSSNQPQHF. CDR3 sequence (DNA): TGTGCCAGCAGTTTAGCCCCACGGTCCAGCAATCAGCCCCAGCATTTT.

This clonotype showed up just a few times. The rearrangement joins TRBV20-1 to TRBJ2-1; TRBD1 matches 7 bases. Germline trimming cut 5 bases from V and 4 bases from J; bases unmatched to any gene: 14. Germline V gene sequence: CDR1 DFQATT, CDR2 SNEGSKA (reference sequence). CDR3 length: 16 residues. The CDR3 DNA reads TGCAGTGCTCGGAGCCAGACAGGGCCCTCATACAATGAGCAGTTCTTC. Amino acid sequence: CSARSQTGPSYNEQFF.

The chain recombines TRBV29-1 with TRBJ2-2; D may be TRBD1 (6 bases). This CDR3 contains 13 residues. Trimming stripped 0 bases from V and 6 bases from J, with 8 bases between. In germline, CDR1 is SQVTM, CDR2 ANQGSEA. The CDR3 sequence: CSVEDNRAGELFF. The CDR3 region has the DNA TGCAGCGTTGAAGACAACAGGGCCGGGGAGCTGTTTTTT.

The chain carries TRBV6-5 and TRBJ2-5; D remains unclear. The DNA matches TRBJ2-7 better at its end, which makes the J call doubtful. This CDR3 spans 11 amino acids. Germline lookup yields CDR1 MNHEY and CDR2 SVGAGI. The CDR3 reads CASSYGDEQYF. DNA of the CDR3: TGTGCCAGCAGTTACGGTGACGAGCAGTACTTC.

This clonotype was seen more than once but under ten times. V gene TRBV15 combines with J gene TRBJ1-4; D uncertain. Trimming removed 8 bases at V and 8 bases at J, with 18 bases between. This CDR3 has 14 amino acids. Germline CDR1 LNHNV, CDR2 YYDKDF (reference sequence). In DNA, the CDR3 is TGTGCCACCTCCACCCAGGAACTCGGCGAAAAACTGTTTTTT. Encoded protein: CATSTQELGEKLFF. Supplemented by reference TRBV15 and TRBJ1-4, the full variable domain reads DAMVIQNPRYQVTQFGKPVTLSCSQTLNHNVMYWYQQKSSQAPKLLFHYYDKDFNNEADTPDNFQSRRPNTSFCFLDIRSPGLGDTAMYLCATSTQELGEKLFFGSGTQLSVL.

The table lists this clonotype with a count of one. The CDR3 is CASSQEGRVYGEAFF. The CDR3 DNA follows: TGCGCCAGCAGCCAAGAAGGTCGAGTGTATGGTGAAGCTTTCTTT. This chain joins TRBV4-3 and TRBJ1-1; no clear D. V was clipped by 0 bases and J by 7 bases, with 15 bases between them. There are 15 residues in the CDR3. Germline V gene lookup returns CDR1 LGHNA and CDR2 YSLEER.